The entry below describes one T cell receptor beta chain. V was clipped by 4 bases and J by 3 bases; unmatched bases: 9. There are 16 residues in the CDR3. CDR1 and CDR2 from the germline V gene are SGDLS and YYNGEE. Recruitment covered roughly 24 US areas and drew participants whose ages spanned roughly 18 to 100 years. Cohort allocation depended upon clinical history that participants reported. The data were obtained in a study of blood T cell repertoires in COVID-19. Study summary: Some COVID-19 samples were acute and others convalescent; all came from the United States, Italy and Spain. In each case, the material was cDNA or gDNA derived from T cells, B-cell-depleted T cells, or PBMCs.

Measured with immunoSEQ multiplex PCR; TCRdb has only the in-frame clones, and not every one. Here the sample spans fewer than 300,000 clones, roughly 93% being singletons. The sequencing sample was made of PBMCs or T cells enriched from blood (not recorded which). The TCR originated in a middle-aged woman with acute COVID-19. The V call is TRBV9, the J call TRBJ1-3; TRBD1 matches 8 bases. CDR3 amino acids: CASSPWTGSSGNTIYF. Written as DNA, the CDR3 is TGTGCCAGCAGCCCCTGGACAGGGAGTAGTGGAAACACCATATATTTT.